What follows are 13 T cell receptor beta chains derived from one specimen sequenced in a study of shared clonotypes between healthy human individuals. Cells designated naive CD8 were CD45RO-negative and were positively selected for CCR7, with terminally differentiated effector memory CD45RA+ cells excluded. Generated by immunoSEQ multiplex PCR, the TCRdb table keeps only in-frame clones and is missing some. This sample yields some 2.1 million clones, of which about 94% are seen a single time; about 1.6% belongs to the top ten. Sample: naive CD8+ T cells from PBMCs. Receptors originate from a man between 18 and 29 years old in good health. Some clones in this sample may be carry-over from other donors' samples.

CDR3 protein: CASSSRTEGKETQYF. The CDR3, as DNA: TGTGCCAGCAGCTCCCGGACGGAGGGTAAGGAGACCCAGTACTTC. This chain links TRBV11-3 with TRBJ2-5; the D gene is possibly TRBD2 (6 bases). Germline V gene sequence: CDR1 SGHNT, CDR2 YENEEA. This CDR3 comprises 15 residues. V lost 4 bases, J lost 5 bases, and 17 bases lay in between.

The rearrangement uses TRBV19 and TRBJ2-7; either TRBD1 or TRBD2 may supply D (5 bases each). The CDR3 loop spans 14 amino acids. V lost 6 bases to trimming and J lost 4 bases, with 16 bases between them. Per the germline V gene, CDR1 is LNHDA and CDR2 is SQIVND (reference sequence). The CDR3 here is CASSQGWGSYEQYF. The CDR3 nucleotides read TGTGCCAGTAGCCAGGGTTGGGGGAGTTACGAGCAGTACTTC.

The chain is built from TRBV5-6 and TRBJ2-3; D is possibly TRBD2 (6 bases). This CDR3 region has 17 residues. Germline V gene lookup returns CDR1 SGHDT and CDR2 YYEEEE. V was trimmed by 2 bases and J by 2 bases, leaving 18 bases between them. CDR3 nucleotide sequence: TGTGCCAGCAGCTTTCAGGTGTGGGGGAGGCACACAGATACGCAGTATTTT. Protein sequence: CASSFQVWGRHTDTQYF.

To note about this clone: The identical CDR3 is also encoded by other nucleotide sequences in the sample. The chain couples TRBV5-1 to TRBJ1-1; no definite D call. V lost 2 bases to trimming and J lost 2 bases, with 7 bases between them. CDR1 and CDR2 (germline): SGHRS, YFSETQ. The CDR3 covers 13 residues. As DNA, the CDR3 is TGCGCCAGCAGCTTCCGGTCAAACACTGAAGCTTTCTTT. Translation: CASSFRSNTEAFF.

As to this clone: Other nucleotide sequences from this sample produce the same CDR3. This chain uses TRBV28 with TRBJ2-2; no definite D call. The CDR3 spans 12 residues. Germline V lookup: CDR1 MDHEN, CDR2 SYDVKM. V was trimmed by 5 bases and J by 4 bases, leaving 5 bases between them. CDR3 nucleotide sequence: TGTGCCAGCAGTCCTGGCACCGGGGAGCTGTTTTTT. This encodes CASSPGTGELFF. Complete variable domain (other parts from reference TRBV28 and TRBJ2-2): DVKVTQSSRYLVKRTGEKVFLECVQDMDHENMFWYRQDPGLGLRLIYFSYDVKMKEKGDIPEGYSVSREKKERFSLILESASTNQTSMYLCASSPGTGELFFGEGSRLTVL.

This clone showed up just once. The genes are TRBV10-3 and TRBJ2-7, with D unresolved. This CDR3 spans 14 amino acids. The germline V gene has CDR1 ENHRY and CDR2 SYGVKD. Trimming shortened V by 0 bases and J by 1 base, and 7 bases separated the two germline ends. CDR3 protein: CAISESVRSYEQYF. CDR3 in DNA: TGTGCCATCAGTGAGTCGGTCCGGTCCTACGAGCAGTACTTC.

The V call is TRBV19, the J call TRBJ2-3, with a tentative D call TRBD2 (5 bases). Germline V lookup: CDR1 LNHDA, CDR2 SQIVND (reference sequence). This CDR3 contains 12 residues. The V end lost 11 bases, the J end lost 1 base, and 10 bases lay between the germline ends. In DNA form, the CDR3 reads TGTGCCCTACTCGGGGGCACAGATACGCAGTATTTT. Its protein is CALLGGTDTQYF.

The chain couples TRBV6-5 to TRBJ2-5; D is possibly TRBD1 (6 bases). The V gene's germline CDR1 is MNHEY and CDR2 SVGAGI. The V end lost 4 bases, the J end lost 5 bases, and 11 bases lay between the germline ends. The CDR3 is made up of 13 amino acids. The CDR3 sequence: CASSSWQGETQYF. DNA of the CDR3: TGTGCCAGCAGTTCATGGCAGGGGGAGACCCAGTACTTC.

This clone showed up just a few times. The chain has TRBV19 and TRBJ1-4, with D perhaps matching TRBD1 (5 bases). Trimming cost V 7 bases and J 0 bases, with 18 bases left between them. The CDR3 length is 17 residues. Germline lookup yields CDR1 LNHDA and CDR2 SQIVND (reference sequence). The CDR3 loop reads CASIESGRITTNEKLFF. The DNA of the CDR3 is TGTGCCAGTATTGAATCGGGACGTATCACAACTAATGAAAAACTGTTTTTT. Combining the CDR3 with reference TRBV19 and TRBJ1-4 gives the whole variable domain DGGITQSPKYLFRKEGQNVTLSCEQNLNHDAMYWYRQDPGQGLRLIYYSQIVNDFQKGDIAEGYSVSREKKESFPLTVTSAQKNPTAFYLCASIESGRITTNEKLFFGSGTQLSVL.

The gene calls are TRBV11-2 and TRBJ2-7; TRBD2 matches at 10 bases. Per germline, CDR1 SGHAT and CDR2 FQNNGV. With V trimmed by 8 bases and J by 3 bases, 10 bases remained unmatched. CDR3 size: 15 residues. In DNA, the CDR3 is TGTGCCAGCGGATACGGACTAGCGGAACTCTACGAGCAGTACTTC. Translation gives CASGYGLAELYEQYF.

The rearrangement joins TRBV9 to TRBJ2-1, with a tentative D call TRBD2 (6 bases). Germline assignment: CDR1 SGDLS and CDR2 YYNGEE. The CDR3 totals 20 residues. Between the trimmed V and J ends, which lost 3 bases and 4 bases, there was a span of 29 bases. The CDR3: CASSEPGPGRHTGTYNEQFF. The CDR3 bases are TGTGCCAGCAGCGAGCCGGGACCGGGACGCCACACCGGGACTTACAATGAGCAGTTCTTC.

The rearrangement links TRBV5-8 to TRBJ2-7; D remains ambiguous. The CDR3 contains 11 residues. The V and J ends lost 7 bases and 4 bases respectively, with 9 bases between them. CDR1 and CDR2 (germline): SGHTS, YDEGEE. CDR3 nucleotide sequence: TGTGCCAGCCGTTCCTTGTACGAGCAGTACTTC. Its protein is CASRSLYEQYF.

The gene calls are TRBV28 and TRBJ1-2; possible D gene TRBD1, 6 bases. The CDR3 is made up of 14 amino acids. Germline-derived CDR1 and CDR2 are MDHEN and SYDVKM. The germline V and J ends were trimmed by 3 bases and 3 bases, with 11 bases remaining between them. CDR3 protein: CASSFRGVDYGYTF. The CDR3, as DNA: TGTGCCAGCAGTTTTAGGGGGGTCGACTATGGCTACACCTTC.